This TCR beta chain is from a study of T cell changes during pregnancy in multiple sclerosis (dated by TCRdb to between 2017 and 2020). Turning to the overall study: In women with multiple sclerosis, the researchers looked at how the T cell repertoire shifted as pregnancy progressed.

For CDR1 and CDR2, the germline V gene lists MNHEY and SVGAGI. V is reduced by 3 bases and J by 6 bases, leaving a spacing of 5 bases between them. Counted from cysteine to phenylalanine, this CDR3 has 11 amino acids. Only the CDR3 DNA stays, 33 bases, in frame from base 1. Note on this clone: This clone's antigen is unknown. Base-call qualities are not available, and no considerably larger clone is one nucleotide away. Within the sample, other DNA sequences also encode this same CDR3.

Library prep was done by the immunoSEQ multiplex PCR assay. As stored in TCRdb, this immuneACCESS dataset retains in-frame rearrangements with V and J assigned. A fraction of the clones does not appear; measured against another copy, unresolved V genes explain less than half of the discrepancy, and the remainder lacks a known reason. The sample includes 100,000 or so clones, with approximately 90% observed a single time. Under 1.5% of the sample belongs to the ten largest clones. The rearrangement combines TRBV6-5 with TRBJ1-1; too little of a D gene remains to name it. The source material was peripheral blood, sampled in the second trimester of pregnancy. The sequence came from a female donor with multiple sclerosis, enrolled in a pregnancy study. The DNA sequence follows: TGTGCCAGCAGTTATGGGCCTGAAGCTTTCTTT. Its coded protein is CASSYGPEAFF.